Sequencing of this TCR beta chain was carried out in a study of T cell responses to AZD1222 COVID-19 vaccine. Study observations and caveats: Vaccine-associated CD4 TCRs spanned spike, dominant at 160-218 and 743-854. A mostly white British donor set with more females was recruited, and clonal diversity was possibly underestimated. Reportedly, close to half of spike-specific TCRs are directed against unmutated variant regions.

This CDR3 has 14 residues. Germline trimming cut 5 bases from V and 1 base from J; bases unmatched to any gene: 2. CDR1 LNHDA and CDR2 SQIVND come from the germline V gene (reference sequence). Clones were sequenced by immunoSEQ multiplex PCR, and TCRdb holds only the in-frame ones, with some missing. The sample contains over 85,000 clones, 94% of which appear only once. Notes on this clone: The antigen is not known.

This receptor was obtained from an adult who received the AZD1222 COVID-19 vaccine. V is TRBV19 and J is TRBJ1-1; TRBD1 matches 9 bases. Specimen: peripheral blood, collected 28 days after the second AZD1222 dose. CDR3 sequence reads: CASSLQGANTEAFF. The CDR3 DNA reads TGTGCCAGTAGTTTACAGGGGGCGAACACTGAAGCTTTCTTT.